The 7 T cell receptor beta chains below were found in one sample sequenced in a study of cytomegalovirus exposure and HLA in healthy donors. Researchers ran the PCR with 60 Vbeta and 13 Jbeta primers. TCRdb keeps only in-frame clones here, not all; method: immunoSEQ multiplex PCR. The sample consists of approximately 100,000 clones, about 70% of them appearing once. The material sequenced was PBMCs. These receptors were collected from a man between 45 and 60 years old in good health and CMV-seropositive.

J is TRBJ2-3 and V is TRBV5-4; 9 bases map to TRBD2. Germline V gives CDR1 SGHNT, CDR2 YYREEE (reference sequence). The V and J ends lost 0 bases and 2 bases, in that order; junction bases with no gene match: 1. The CDR3 runs to 15 residues. The DNA of the CDR3 is TGTGCCAGCAGCTTGGAGCGGGAGGCCACAGATACGCAGTATTTT. Residues: CASSLEREATDTQYF. Drawing the rest from reference TRBV5-4 and TRBJ2-3, the complete variable domain is ETGVTQSPTHLIKTRGQQVTLRCSSQSGHNTVSWYQQALGQGPQFIFQYYREEENGRGNFPPRFSGLQFPNYSSELNVNALELDDSALYLCASSLEREATDTQYFGPGTRLTVL.

The genes are TRBV5-6 and TRBJ1-2; no clear D gene. Germline V gene lookup returns CDR1 SGHDT and CDR2 YYEEEE. The V end lost 4 bases, the J end lost 8 bases, and 18 bases lay between the germline ends. The CDR3 is 14 residues long. The CDR3: CASSQPRWGGGYTF. The CDR3, as DNA: TGTGCCAGCAGCCAACCTAGATGGGGAGGGGGCTACACCTTC.

The chain has TRBV21-1 and TRBJ1-5; TRBD1 is the table's D call, not checked against the DNA. TRBV21-1 constitutes a pseudogene. This CDR3 spans 16 amino acids. CDR3 region: CASTHDRAYSNQPQHF. The CDR3 region has the DNA TGTGCCAGCACCCACGACAGGGCATATAGCAATCAGCCCCAGCATTTT.

This clone was recorded many times. V is TRBV25-1 and J is TRBJ1-2; D is uncertain. The V end was cut by 8 bases, the J end by 2 bases, with 15 bases between. CDR1 MGHDK and CDR2 SYGVNS come from the germline V gene. The CDR3 runs to 14 residues. CDR3 loop: CASRTGGPNYGYTF. DNA for the CDR3: TGTGCCAGCCGTACGGGTGGTCCCAACTATGGCTACACCTTC.

The genes are TRBV10-1 and TRBJ2-3; 11 nucleotides match TRBD1. The germline CDR1 and CDR2 sequences are WNHNN and SYGVQD (reference sequence). The ends lost 6 bases at V and 3 bases at J; junction bases unmatched: 5. The CDR3 runs to 15 residues. As DNA, the CDR3 is TGCGCCAGCAGCCGGACAGGGGGCGGAACAGATACGCAGTATTTT. It is translated as CASSRTGGGTDTQYF.

This chain joins TRBV9 and TRBJ2-7; TRBD1 matches at 9 bases. The CDR3 has 15 residues. V was pared by 4 bases and J by 1 base, with 6 bases of the junction left unmatched. Germline loops: CDR1 SGDLS, CDR2 YYNGEE. The CDR3, as DNA: TGTGCCAGCAGCCTCGGACAGGGGACGTCCTACGAGCAGTACTTC. Its translation: CASSLGQGTSYEQYF.

This clone was counted between two and nine times. The chain combines TRBV2 with TRBJ2-1; no definite D call. V shed 8 bases and J shed 1 base, with 12 bases lying between them. Germline CDR1 SNHLY, CDR2 FYNNEI. This CDR3 region has 14 residues. CDR3 sequence: CASLHRLSYNEQFF. CDR3 DNA: TGTGCCAGCCTTCATCGGTTGTCCTACAATGAGCAGTTCTTC. The full variable domain, with the rest looked up from reference TRBV2 and TRBJ2-1, is EPEVTQTPSHQVTQMGQEVILRCVPISNHLYFYWYRQILGQKVEFLVSFYNNEISEKSEIFDDQFSVERPDGSNFTLKIRSTKLEDSAMYFCASLHRLSYNEQFFGPGTRLTVL.